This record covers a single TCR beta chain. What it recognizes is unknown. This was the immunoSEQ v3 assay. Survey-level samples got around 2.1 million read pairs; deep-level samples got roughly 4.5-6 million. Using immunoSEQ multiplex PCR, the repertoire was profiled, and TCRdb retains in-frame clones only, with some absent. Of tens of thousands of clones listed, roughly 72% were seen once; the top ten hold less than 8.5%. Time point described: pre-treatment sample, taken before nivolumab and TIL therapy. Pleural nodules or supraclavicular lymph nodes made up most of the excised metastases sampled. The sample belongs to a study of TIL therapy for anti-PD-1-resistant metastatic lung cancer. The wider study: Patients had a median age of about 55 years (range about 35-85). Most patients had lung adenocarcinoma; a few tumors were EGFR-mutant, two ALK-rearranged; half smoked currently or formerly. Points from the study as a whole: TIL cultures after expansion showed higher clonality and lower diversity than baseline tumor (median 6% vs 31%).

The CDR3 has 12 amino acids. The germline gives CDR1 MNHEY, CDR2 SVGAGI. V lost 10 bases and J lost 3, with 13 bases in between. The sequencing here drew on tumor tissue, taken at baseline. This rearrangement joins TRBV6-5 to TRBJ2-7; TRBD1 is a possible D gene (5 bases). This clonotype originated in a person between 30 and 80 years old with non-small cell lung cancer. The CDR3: CATRTPHYEQYF. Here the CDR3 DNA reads TGTGCCACCCGGACACCCCACTACGAGCAGTACTTC.